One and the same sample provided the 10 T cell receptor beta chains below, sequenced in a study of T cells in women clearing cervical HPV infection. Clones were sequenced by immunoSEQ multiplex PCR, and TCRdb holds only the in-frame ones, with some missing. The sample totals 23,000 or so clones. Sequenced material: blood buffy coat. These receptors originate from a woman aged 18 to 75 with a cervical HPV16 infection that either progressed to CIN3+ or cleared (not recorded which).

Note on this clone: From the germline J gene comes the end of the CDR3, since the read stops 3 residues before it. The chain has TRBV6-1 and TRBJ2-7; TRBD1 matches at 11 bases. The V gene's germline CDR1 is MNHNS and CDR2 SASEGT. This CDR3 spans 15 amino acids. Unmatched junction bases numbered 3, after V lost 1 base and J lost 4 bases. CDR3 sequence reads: CASSEDGTGGYEQYF. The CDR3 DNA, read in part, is TGTGCCAGCAGTGAAGACGGGACAGGGGGTTACGAG.

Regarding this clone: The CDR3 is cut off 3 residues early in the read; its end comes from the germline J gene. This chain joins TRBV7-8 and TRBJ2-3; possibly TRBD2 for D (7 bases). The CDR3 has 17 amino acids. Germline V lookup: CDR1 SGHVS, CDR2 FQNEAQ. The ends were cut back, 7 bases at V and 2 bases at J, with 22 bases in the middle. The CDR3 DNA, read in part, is TGTGCCAGCACCCTGTTTGGGCGGGGGACAACCACAGATACG. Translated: CASTLFGRGTTTDT. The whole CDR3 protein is CASTLFGRGTTTDTQYF.

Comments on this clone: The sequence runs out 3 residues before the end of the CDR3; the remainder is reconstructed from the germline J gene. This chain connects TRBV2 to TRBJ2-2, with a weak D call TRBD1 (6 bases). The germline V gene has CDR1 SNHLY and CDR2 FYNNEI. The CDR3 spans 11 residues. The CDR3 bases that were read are TGTGCCAGCAAGGATGGACAGCTG. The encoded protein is CASKDGQL. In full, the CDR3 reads CASKDGQLLFF.

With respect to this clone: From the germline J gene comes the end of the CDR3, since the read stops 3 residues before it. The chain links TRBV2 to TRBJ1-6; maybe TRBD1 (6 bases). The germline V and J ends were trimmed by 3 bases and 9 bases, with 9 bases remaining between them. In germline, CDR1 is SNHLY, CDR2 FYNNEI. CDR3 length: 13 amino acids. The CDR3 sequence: CASSDRGGSPLHF. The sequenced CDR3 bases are TGTGCCAGCAGTGACAGGGGCGGTTCACCC.

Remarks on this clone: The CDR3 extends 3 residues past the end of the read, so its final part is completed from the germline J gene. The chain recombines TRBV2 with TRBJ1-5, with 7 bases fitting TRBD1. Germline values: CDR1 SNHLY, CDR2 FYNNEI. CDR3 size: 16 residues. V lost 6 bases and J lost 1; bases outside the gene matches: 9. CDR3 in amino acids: CASRTRQGTSNQPQHF. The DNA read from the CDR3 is TGTGCCAGCAGGACCCGACAGGGTACGAGCAATCAGCCC.

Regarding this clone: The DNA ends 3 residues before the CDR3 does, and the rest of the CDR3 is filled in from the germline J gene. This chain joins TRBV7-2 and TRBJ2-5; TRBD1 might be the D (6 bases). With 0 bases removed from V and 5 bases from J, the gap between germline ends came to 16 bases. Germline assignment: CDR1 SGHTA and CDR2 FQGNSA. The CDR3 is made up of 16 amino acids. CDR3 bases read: TGTGCCAGCAGCTTAGCGTTTCAGGGGTTCGGGGAGACC. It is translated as CASSLAFQGFGET. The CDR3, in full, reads CASSLAFQGFGETQYF.

The part of the CDR3 DNA that was read is TGTGCCAGCAGCTTAGTAATTGGGTCGGGGCAAGAGACC. It codes for CASSLVIGSGQET. The entire CDR3 protein is CASSLVIGSGQETQYF. The chain has TRBV7-8 and TRBJ2-5, with a possible D match to TRBD2 (5 bases). The read terminates 3 residues before the CDR3 end, so the remaining end is supplied by the germline J gene. V lost 1 base and J 2 bases, leaving 14 bases between the germline ends. Germline V gene data show CDR1 as SGHVS and CDR2 as FQNEAQ. The CDR3 runs to 16 residues.

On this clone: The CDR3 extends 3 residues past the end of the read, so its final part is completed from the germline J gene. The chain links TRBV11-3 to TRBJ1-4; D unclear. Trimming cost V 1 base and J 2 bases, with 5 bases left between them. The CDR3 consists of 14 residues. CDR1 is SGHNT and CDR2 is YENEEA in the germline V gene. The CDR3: CASSLGHTNEKLFF. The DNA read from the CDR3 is TGTGCCAGCAGCTTAGGGCACACTAATGAAAAA.

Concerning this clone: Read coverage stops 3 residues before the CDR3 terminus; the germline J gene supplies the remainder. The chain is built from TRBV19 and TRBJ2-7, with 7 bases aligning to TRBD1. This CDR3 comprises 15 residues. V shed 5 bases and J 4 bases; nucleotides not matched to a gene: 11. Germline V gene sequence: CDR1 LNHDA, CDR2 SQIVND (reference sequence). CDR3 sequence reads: CASSPEGGRTYEQYF. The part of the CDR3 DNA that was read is TGTGCCAGTAGTCCCGAAGGGGGCAGGACGTACGAG.

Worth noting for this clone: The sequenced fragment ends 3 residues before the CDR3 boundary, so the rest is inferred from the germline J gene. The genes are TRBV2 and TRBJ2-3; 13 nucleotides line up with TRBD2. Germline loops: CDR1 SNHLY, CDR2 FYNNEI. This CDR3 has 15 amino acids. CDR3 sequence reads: CASSMRLAGGETQYF. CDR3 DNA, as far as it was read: TGTGCCAGCAGTATGCGACTAGCGGGGGGCGAGACG.